This record concerns one T cell receptor beta chain sequence. The data derive from a study of Graves' ophthalmopathy and Graves' hyperthyroidism. Per the germline V gene, CDR1 is MGHRA and CDR2 is YSYEKL. Trimming removed 4 bases at V and 7 bases at J, with 17 bases between. This CDR3 has 15 residues. Amplification targeted the TCR beta CDR3 regions, with RNA transcripts as the source material. Amplification began with first-round RT-PCR using HTBI primers, then second-round multiplex PCR was performed. TCRdb analysed the multiplex PCR reads with MiXCR anew, one entry per CDR3 protein. The sample holds about 640,000 distinct CDR3 sequences, about two fifths seen once.

Input material: peripheral blood. The chain couples TRBV4-1 to TRBJ1-5, with a possible D match to TRBD1 (5 bases). The receptor comes from an adult man with Graves' ophthalmopathy. This CDR3 is CASSLLGDSRQPQHF. CDR3 DNA: TGCGCCAGCAGCCTTTTAGGGGACTCAAGACAGCCCCAGCATTTT.